The sequence of this TCR beta chain was determined in a study of lung T cells in sarcoidosis with Löfgren's syndrome. General study findings and limits: These T cells possibly recognize a putative, unidentified sarcoidosis-associated antigen. TRAV12-1 and TRBV2 were reportedly most expanded in Löfgren's patients.

TCRdb analysed the reads with MiXCR anew, one entry per CDR3 protein. Of approximately 19,000 distinct CDR3 sequences listed, roughly 20% are singletons. The CDR3 runs to 15 residues. Germline CDR1 and CDR2: SEHNR and FQNEAQ (reference sequence). With 6 bases removed from V and 0 bases from J, the gap between germline ends came to 13 bases. Many counts were recorded for this clonotype. No antigen is known for it. Sequences were obtained from CD4+ T cells from PBMCs. This clonotype was sampled from a human donor with sarcoidosis (Löfgren's syndrome or another form), or a control subject (not recorded which). V and J are TRBV7-9 and TRBJ2-3, with D perhaps matching TRBD1 (6 bases). CDR3 protein: CASRFRGSSTDTQYF. In DNA form, the CDR3 reads TGTGCCAGCAGGTTCAGGGGTTCTAGCACAGATACGCAGTATTTT.